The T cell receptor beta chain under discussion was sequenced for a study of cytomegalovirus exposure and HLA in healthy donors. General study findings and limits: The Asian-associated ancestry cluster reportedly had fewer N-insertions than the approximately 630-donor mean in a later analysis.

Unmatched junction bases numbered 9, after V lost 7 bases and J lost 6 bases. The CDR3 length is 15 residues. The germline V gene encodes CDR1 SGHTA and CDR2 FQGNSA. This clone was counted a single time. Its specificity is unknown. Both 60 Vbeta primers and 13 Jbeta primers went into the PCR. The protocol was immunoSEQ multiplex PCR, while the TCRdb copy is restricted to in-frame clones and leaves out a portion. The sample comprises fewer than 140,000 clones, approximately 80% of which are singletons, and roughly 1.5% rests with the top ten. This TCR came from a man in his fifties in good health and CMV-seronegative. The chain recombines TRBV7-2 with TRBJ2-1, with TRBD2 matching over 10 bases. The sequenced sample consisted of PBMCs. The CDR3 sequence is CASTASGGLGNEQFF. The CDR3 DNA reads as TGTGCCAGCACGGCTAGCGGGGGATTGGGCAATGAGCAGTTCTTC.